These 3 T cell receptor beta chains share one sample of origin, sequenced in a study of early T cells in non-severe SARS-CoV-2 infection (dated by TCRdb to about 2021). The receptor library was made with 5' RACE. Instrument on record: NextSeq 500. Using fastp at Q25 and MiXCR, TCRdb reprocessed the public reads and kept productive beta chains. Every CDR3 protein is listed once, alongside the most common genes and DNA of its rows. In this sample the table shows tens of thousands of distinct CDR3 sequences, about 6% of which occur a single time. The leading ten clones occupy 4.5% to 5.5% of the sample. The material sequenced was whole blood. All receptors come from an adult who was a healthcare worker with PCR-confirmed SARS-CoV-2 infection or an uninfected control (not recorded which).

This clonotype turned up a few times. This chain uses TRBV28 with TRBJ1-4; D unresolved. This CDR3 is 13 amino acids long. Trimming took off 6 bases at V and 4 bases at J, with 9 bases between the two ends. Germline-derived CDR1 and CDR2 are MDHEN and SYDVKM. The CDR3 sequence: CASSEGINEKLFF. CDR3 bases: TGTGCCAGCAGCGAGGGCATTAATGAAAAACTGTTTTTT. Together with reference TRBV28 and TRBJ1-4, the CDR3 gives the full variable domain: DVKVTQSSRYLVKRTGEKVFLECVQDMDHENMFWYRQDPGLGLRLIYFSYDVKMKEKGDIPEGYSVSREKKERFSLILESASTNQTSMYLCASSEGINEKLFFGSGTQLSVL.

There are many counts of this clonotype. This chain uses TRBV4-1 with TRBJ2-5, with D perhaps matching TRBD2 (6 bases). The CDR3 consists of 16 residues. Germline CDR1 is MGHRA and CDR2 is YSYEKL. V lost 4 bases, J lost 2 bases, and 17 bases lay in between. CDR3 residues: CASSPPGVAVQETQYF. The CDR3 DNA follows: TGCGCCAGCAGCCCCCCCGGGGTAGCGGTACAAGAGACCCAGTACTTC.

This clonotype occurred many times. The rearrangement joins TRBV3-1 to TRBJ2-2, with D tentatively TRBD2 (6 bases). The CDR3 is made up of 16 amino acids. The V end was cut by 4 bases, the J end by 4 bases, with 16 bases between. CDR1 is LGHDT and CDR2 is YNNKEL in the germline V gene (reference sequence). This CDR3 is CASSLSWRAGTGELFF. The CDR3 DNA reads TGTGCCAGCAGCCTCAGTTGGAGGGCCGGCACCGGGGAGCTGTTTTTT.